A single sample gave rise to the 26 T cell receptor beta chains below, sequenced in a study of cytomegalovirus exposure and HLA in healthy donors. Data came from immunoSEQ multiplex PCR; TCRdb stores just in-frame clones and leaves some out. The repertoire has around 300,000 clones, around 90% of them found once; the top ten carry approximately 1.2%. What was sequenced was PBMCs. These receptors were collected from a young woman in good health and CMV-seropositive.

This clone came up once. The chain has TRBV15 and TRBJ2-3; maybe TRBD2 (6 bases). The CDR3 has 15 residues. Per the germline V gene, CDR1 is LNHNV and CDR2 is YYDKDF (reference sequence). The germline V and J ends were trimmed by 1 base and 4 bases, with 12 bases remaining between them. DNA for the CDR3: TGTGCCACCAGCAGAGGTGGACTAAACCCAGATACGCAGTATTTT. This encodes CATSRGGLNPDTQYF.

The chain links TRBV9 to TRBJ2-3; 9 bases line up with TRBD1. This CDR3 is 13 amino acids long. The germline V gene encodes CDR1 SGDLS and CDR2 YYNGEE. Losses at the gene ends were 3 bases for V and 5 bases for J; bases not matched to a gene: 1. The CDR3 nucleotides read TGTGCCAGCAGCGGGGGACAGGGAGATACGCAGTATTTT. Translating it yields CASSGGQGDTQYF.

This chain links TRBV6-6 with TRBJ1-2, with TRBD1 as a possible D gene (5 bases). V lost 5 bases and J lost 7, with 14 bases in between. Germline CDR1 MNHNY, CDR2 SVGAGI (reference sequence). The CDR3 is made up of 13 amino acids. CDR3 loop: CASSRGVEVGYTF. The CDR3 nucleotides read TGTGCCAGCAGTCGAGGGGTGGAGGTTGGCTACACCTTC.

The V call is TRBV9, the J call TRBJ2-7; tentatively, D is TRBD1 or TRBD2 (5 bases each). This CDR3 comprises 12 residues. V dropped 7 bases and J dropped 0 bases, with 8 bases sitting between them. CDR1 and CDR2 (germline): SGDLS, YYNGEE. The CDR3: CASEGSSYEQYF. Written as DNA, the CDR3 is TGTGCCAGCGAGGGGAGCTCCTACGAGCAGTACTTC.

The V gene is TRBV6-6, the J gene TRBJ2-3; 15 nucleotides agree with TRBD2. The CDR3 covers 16 residues. Germline CDR1 and CDR2: MNHNY and SVGAGI (reference sequence). The V gene end was trimmed by 11 bases and the J gene end by 0 bases; junction bases not matched to a gene: 6. The CDR3 reads CAAGLAGGKSTDTQYF. The CDR3 coding sequence is TGTGCCGCCGGACTAGCGGGGGGGAAAAGCACAGATACGCAGTATTTT.

V is TRBV5-1 and J is TRBJ1-1, with 11 bases identical to TRBD1. This CDR3 has 20 residues. The V and J ends lost 1 base and 1 base, in that order; junction bases with no gene match: 15. Germline V gene sequence: CDR1 SGHRS, CDR2 YFSETQ. CDR3 DNA: TGCGCCAGCAGCTTGAAGTCCGGACAGGGGGCTGCAAACGGGAACACTGAAGCTTTCTTT. As protein: CASSLKSGQGAANGNTEAFF.

This sequence joins TRBV15 and TRBJ2-7; D is possibly TRBD1 (6 bases). The CDR3 runs 13 residues. The germline V gene has CDR1 LNHNV and CDR2 YYDKDF (reference sequence). The germline V and J ends were trimmed by 3 bases and 5 bases, with 11 bases remaining between them. The CDR3 region has the DNA TGTGCCACCAGCAGGAGGGGGTACAACGAGCAGTACTTC. Protein sequence: CATSRRGYNEQYF.

CDR3 residues: CASSLGSGGPSEQFF. CDR3 DNA sequence: TGTGCCAGCAGCTTAGGTTCGGGAGGGCCGAGTGAGCAGTTCTTC. This chain links TRBV7-9 with TRBJ2-1; TRBD2 matches 8 bases. Germline V lookup: CDR1 SEHNR, CDR2 FQNEAQ (reference sequence). Unmatched junction bases numbered 8, after V lost 1 base and J lost 9 bases. The CDR3 is made up of 15 amino acids.

The chain recombines TRBV29-1 with TRBJ1-2; D gene unclear. Trimming removed 4 bases at V and 8 bases at J, with 20 bases between. The V gene's germline CDR1 is SQVTM and CDR2 ANQGSEA. The CDR3 has 14 residues. CDR3 amino acids: CSVGDGTALGGYTF. In DNA, the CDR3 is TGCAGCGTTGGGGATGGCACGGCGTTGGGGGGCTACACCTTC.

The rearrangement joins TRBV18 to TRBJ2-7; 9 bases map to TRBD2. The CDR3 extends over 17 amino acids. The V segment lost 3 bases and the J segment 2 bases; nucleotides outside the gene matches: 11. Germline-derived CDR1 and CDR2 are KGHSH and LQKENI. The CDR3 loop reads CASSPRLAAQPAYEQYF. As DNA, the CDR3 is TGTGCCAGCTCACCCCGACTAGCGGCACAACCTGCCTACGAGCAGTACTTC.

For the CDR3, the DNA is TGTGCCAGCAGCTTTTTTAGCGGGAGCGGGTACGAGCAGTACTTC. Its protein product is CASSFFSGSGYEQYF. V gene TRBV11-1 combines with J gene TRBJ2-7; 9 bases line up with TRBD2. Germline V gene data show CDR1 as SGHAT and CDR2 as FQDESV (reference sequence). The trim removed 3 bases at V and 4 bases at J, leaving 7 bases unmatched. The CDR3 sequence is 15 residues long.

The chain employs TRBV29-1 and TRBJ1-1; a possible D gene is TRBD1 (5 bases). Trimming pared 6 bases from V and 0 bases from J, leaving 8 bases between. CDR1 is SQVTM, CDR2 ANQGSEA, per germline. The CDR3 loop spans 12 amino acids. The CDR3 nucleotides are TGCAGCGTCAGGGTGGTGAACACTGAAGCTTTCTTT. Amino acid sequence: CSVRVVNTEAFF.

This chain connects TRBV2 to TRBJ1-5, with TRBD1 identical over 7 bases. From germline, CDR1 is SNHLY and CDR2 FYNNEI. With V trimmed by 6 bases and J by 7 bases, 6 bases remained unmatched. This CDR3 has 13 amino acids. The DNA for the CDR3 is TGTGCCAGCAGCGGGGACAGAGGGCAGCCCCAGCATTTT. The encoded protein is CASSGDRGQPQHF.

In this sample, this clone turned up a few times. The rearrangement uses TRBV5-1 and TRBJ1-1; TRBD1 might be the D (5 bases). Germline CDR1 SGHRS, CDR2 YFSETQ. The ends were cut back, 4 bases at V and 0 bases at J, with 10 bases in the middle. CDR3 length equals 14 residues. CDR3 sequence: CASSPDNLNTEAFF. The DNA of the CDR3 is TGCGCCAGCAGCCCGGACAACTTGAACACTGAAGCTTTCTTT.

This chain connects TRBV19 to TRBJ2-7; 7 nucleotides agree with TRBD1. Losses at the gene ends were 1 base for V and 3 bases for J; bases not matched to a gene: 6. Germline V gene lookup returns CDR1 LNHDA and CDR2 SQIVND (reference sequence). The CDR3 loop spans 15 amino acids. CDR3: CASSIGQGYGYEQYF. The CDR3 bases are TGTGCCAGTAGTATAGGACAGGGATATGGCTACGAGCAGTACTTC.

V usage is TRBV7-7 and J usage is TRBJ2-7; 8 bases line up with TRBD1. The CDR3 sequence is 15 residues long. V lost 4 bases to trimming and J lost 5 bases; unmatched junction nucleotides: 10. CDR1 and CDR2 from the germline V gene are SSHAT and FNYEAQ (reference sequence). The CDR3 spells CASSSRDRIIHEQYF. The CDR3 nucleotides are TGTGCCAGCAGCTCCCGGGACAGGATAATACACGAGCAGTACTTC.

A single count supports this clone. The CDR3 here is CAWTRDRLYNEQFF. The CDR3 DNA is TGTGCCTGGACGCGGGACAGGTTGTACAATGAGCAGTTCTTC. This chain uses TRBV30 with TRBJ2-1, with 8 bases matching TRBD1. The CDR3 runs to 14 residues. CDR1 GTSNPN and CDR2 SVGIG come from the germline V gene (reference sequence). The V gene end was trimmed by 4 bases and the J gene end by 4 bases; junction bases not matched to a gene: 6.

The rearrangement links TRBV11-2 to TRBJ1-2; D ambiguous. Trimming removed 1 base at V and 4 bases at J, with 7 bases between. CDR3 length: 13 amino acids. Per the germline V gene, CDR1 is SGHAT and CDR2 is FQNNGV. DNA of the CDR3: TGTGCCAGCAGCTTAGTTGGCAGCTATGGCTACACCTTC. Encoded protein: CASSLVGSYGYTF.

The rearrangement uses TRBV15 and TRBJ2-7; 9 nucleotides agree with TRBD1. Germline assignment: CDR1 LNHNV and CDR2 YYDKDF (reference sequence). The CDR3 is 14 amino acids. V dropped 1 base and J dropped 2; count of bases not matched to a gene: 0. CDR3 nucleotide sequence: TGTGCCACCAGCAGAGGGGACAGGGCCTACGAGCAGTACTTC. Protein product: CATSRGDRAYEQYF.

The chain has TRBV27 and TRBJ1-1; the match to TRBD1 covers 7 bases. The CDR3 is 14 amino acids. The ends lost 5 bases at V and 5 bases at J; junction bases unmatched: 8. The germline V gene encodes CDR1 MNHEY and CDR2 SMNVEV (reference sequence). CDR3 loop: CASSPRDSPTEAFF. CDR3 nucleotide sequence: TGTGCCAGCAGTCCGAGGGACAGTCCAACTGAAGCTTTCTTT.

This chain connects TRBV27 to TRBJ2-2; D gene ambiguous. CDR1 is MNHEY and CDR2 is SMNVEV in the germline V gene (reference sequence). V dropped 5 bases and J dropped 6 bases, with 10 bases sitting between them. This CDR3 has 13 amino acids. The CDR3 sequence is CASSRTGSGELFF. CDR3 DNA sequence: TGTGCCAGCAGTCGGACGGGTTCCGGGGAGCTGTTTTTT.

This clone occurred a few times. The chain has TRBV27 and TRBJ1-2; the D gene is possibly TRBD1 (6 bases). The CDR3 spans 14 residues. The germline gives CDR1 MNHEY, CDR2 SMNVEV (reference sequence). V was cut by 5 bases and J by 0 bases, with 10 bases left in between. As DNA, the CDR3 is TGTGCCAGCAGTGGCGGACAGTCTAACTATGGCTACACCTTC. Amino acid sequence: CASSGGQSNYGYTF.

The chain carries TRBV11-2 and TRBJ2-1; maybe TRBD2 (6 bases). CDR1 is SGHAT, CDR2 FQNNGV, per germline. V was trimmed by 5 bases and J by 8 bases, leaving 19 bases between them. The CDR3 runs 15 residues. CDR3 in amino acids: CASSPRGSQSDEQFF. DNA for the CDR3: TGTGCCAGCAGCCCCCGGGGGTCGCAAAGCGATGAGCAGTTCTTC.

The CDR3 loop is CASSQTRNEQYF. CDR3 DNA sequence: TGTGCCAGCAGCCAGACTAGGAACGAGCAGTACTTC. The chain has TRBV6-5 and TRBJ2-7; D is possibly TRBD2 (6 bases). Trimming shortened V by 6 bases and J by 5 bases, and 11 bases separated the two germline ends. The length of the CDR3 is 12 residues. Germline CDR1 and CDR2: MNHEY and SVGAGI.

CDR3 amino acids: CASSLRLAGNSYNEQFF. For the CDR3, the DNA is TGCGCCAGCAGCTTACGACTAGCGGGAAACTCCTACAATGAGCAGTTCTTC. V and J are TRBV5-1 and TRBJ2-1; the match to TRBD2 covers 11 bases. In germline, CDR1 is SGHRS, CDR2 YFSETQ. V lost 2 bases and J lost 0; bases outside the gene matches: 4. The CDR3 has 17 amino acids.

V is TRBV4-2 and J is TRBJ1-1; D might be TRBD1 (5 bases). Per germline, CDR1 LGHNA and CDR2 YNFKEQ. Trimming pared 0 bases from V and 1 base from J, leaving 21 bases between. The CDR3 contains 19 residues. CDR3 DNA: TGTGCCAGCAGCCAAGATCTGCCGGGACGCATCGGAACGAACACTGAAGCTTTCTTT. It yields the protein CASSQDLPGRIGTNTEAFF.